This TCR beta chain came from a study of T cell clonality in common variable immunodeficiency. Control and CVID samples contributed equal amounts of genomic DNA. The data were produced by immunoSEQ multiplex PCR, yet TCRdb's version contains in-frame clones alone and is incomplete. The table lists under 8,500 clones, no singletons, with roughly 4.9% in the top ten. Trimming left V 3 bases short and J 0 bases short, with 15 bases between. The CDR3 runs to 17 residues. CDR1 is KGHSH and CDR2 is LQKENI in the germline V gene. Study outcomes and limitations: Reportedly, TCR beta sequences from common variable immunodeficiency showed fewer deletions and N-nucleotide insertions. The cause of increased CVID clonality remains unclear without subpopulation sequencing. CVID subjects showed higher TCRbeta clonality than healthy controls.

Blood came from CVID subjects not ill and not taking immunomodulatory or immunosuppressive medication. This clone was seen more than once but under ten times. Its specificity is not known. The read gets to within 3 residues of the CDR3 end, and the germline J gene fills in the rest. The chain carries TRBV18 and TRBJ2-4; D is perhaps TRBD1 (5 bases). The receptor's source is a human donor with common variable immunodeficiency. The source material was peripheral blood mononuclear cells. Partial CDR3 DNA: TGTGCCAGCTCACCTACGCCTGACAGCCCAGCCAAAAACATT. Protein sequence: CASSPTPDSPAKNI. The complete CDR3 reads CASSPTPDSPAKNIQYF. The variable domain in full, with the rest retrieved from reference TRBV18 and TRBJ2-4, is NAGVMQNPRHLVRRRGQEARLRCSPMKGHSHVYWYRQLPEEGLKFMVYLQKENIIDESGMPKERFSAEFPKEGPSILRIQQVVRGDSAAYFCASSPTPDSPAKNIQYFGAGTRLSVL.